This TCR beta chain came from a study of cytomegalovirus exposure and HLA in healthy donors. Study results and limitations: TRBV6-2, TRBV6-3 and some other V segments were excluded as indistinguishable. With further analysis later on, most CMV-associated TCR beta chains appeared HLA-restricted. A list of approximately 150 TCR beta chains associated with cytomegalovirus was given.

The CDR3 is 14 residues long. Trimming took off 4 bases at V and 4 bases at J, with 14 bases between the two ends. The germline gives CDR1 MNHEY, CDR2 SMNVEV (reference sequence). The PCR had 60 Vbeta and 13 Jbeta primers. Sequenced by immunoSEQ multiplex PCR; TCRdb stores in-frame clones only, minus some. This listing includes 80,000 or so clones. As to this clone: Its target is not known.

The sequenced material came from PBMCs. This receptor was obtained from a man between 50 and 59 years old in good health and CMV-seropositive. The chain joins TRBV27 to TRBJ2-7, with a possible D match to TRBD1 (6 bases). The CDR3 region has the DNA TGTGCCAGCAGTTCTAGCTGGGGGCGGTACGAGCAGTACTTC. It codes for CASSSSWGRYEQYF.